Below, one TCR beta chain is given with its context. No antigen is known for it. The read terminates 3 residues before the CDR3 end, so the remaining end is supplied by the germline J gene. The data were taken from a study of T cells in women clearing cervical HPV infection. Study background: HLA type stays a possible confounder, typing being limited. Regarding the study as a whole: Unknown T-cell numbers per sample may underlie the richness differences. A classifier using richness and V gene abundances reached an AUC of more than 0.75.

Trimming cost V 5 bases and J 4 bases, with 21 bases left between them. Germline CDR1 SQVTM, CDR2 ANQGSEA. The CDR3 totals 16 residues. HPV was found by MY09/MY11 PCR and dot-blot genotyping. Some clones are missing from TCRdb's copy, which holds only in-frame ones; the method was immunoSEQ multiplex PCR. The sample has over 35,000 clones, and its top ten clones hold 35% to 45%. This sequence originates from a woman between 18 and 70 years old with a cervical HPV16 infection that either progressed to CIN3+ or cleared (not recorded which). The V call is TRBV29-1, the J call TRBJ2-1; D perhaps matches TRBD2 (6 bases). Sample: blood buffy coat. CDR3 residues: CSVWSSGPDSYNEQFF. The CDR3 DNA, read in part, is TGCAGCGTTTGGAGTAGCGGTCCCGACTCTTACAATGAG.